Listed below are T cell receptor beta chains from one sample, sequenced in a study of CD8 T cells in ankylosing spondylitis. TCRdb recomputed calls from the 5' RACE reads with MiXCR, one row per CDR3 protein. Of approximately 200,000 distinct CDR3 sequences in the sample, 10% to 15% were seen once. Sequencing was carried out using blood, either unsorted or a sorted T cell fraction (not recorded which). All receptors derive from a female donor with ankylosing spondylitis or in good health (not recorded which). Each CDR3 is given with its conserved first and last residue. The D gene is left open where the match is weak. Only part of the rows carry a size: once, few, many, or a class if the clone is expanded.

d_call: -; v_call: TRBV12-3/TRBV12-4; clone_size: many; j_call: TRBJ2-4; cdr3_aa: CASSLEGHGDAKNIQYF; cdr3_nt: TGTGCCAGCAGTTTAGAGGGACATGGGGACGCCAAAAACATTCAGTACTTC
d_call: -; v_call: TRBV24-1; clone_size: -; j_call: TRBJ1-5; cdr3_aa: CTTSDSLQGRPQHF; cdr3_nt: TGTACCACCAGTGATTCCCTACAGGGTCGGCCCCAGCATTTT
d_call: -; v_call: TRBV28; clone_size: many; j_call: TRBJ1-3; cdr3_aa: CASSLSHLSGNTIYF; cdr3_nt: TGTGCCAGCAGTTTATCCCACCTCTCTGGAAACACCATATATTTT
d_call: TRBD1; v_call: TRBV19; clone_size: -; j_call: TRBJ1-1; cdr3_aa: CASSIRTGVRFYTEAFF; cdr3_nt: TGTGCCAGTAGTATCCGGACAGGAGTGAGATTTTACACTGAAGCTTTCTTT
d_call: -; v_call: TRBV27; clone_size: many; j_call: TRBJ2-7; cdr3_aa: CASRGIGYEQYF; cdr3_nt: TGTGCCAGCAGGGGTATAGGTTACGAGCAGTACTTC
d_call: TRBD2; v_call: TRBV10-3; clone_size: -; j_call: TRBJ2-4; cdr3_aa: CAISEGTSGRAGNIQYF; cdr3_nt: TGTGCCATCAGTGAAGGGACTAGCGGGAGGGCCGGGAACATTCAGTACTTC
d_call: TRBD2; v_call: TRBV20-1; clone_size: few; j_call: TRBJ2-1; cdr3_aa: CCAQEGGSGPYNEQFF; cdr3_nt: TGCTGTGCCCAAGAGGGCGGGAGTGGCCCCTACAATGAGCAGTTCTTC
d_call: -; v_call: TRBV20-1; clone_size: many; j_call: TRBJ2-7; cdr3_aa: CSAIIPLSEQYF; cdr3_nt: TGCAGTGCTATCATCCCTCTCTCCGAGCAGTACTTC
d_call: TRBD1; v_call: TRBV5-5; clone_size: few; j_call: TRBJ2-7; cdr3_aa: CASSSPGTGAYEQYF; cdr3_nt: TGTGCCAGCAGCTCCCCCGGGACAGGGGCCTACGAGCAGTACTTC
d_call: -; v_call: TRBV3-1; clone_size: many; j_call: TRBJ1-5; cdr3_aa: CASSQGWQGWDQPQHF; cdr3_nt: TGTGCCAGCAGCCAAGGGTGGCAGGGATGGGATCAGCCCCAGCATTTT